Below are 30 T cell receptor beta chains sequenced from a single sample in a study of Ad26.COV2.S vaccination and SARS-CoV-2 variants (dated by TCRdb to the early 2020s). Taken with the paper, the label for treatment or condition translates to: roughly 19 received Ad26.COV2.S at low or high dose, single or two shots; about 5 received placebo; per-sample allocation not given. Repertoires of vaccine and placebo recipients were sequenced from samples taken on day 63 after the first injection. The library was produced with the immunoSEQ multiplex PCR assay. TCRdb re-hosts the immuneACCESS table, in-frame sequences only. Its copies lack some clones; in the studies checked, an unresolved V gene accounts for under half of them, and the cause for the rest is not known. In this sample the table shows 380,000 or so clones, 85% to 90% of which occur a single time. The top ten constitute under 6% of the sample.

Here the sequenced sample was peripheral blood, taken in a trial of Ad26.COV2.S vaccine versus placebo. The receptor source for this set is a person between 18 and 59 years old who received the Ad26.COV2.S COVID-19 vaccine or a placebo.

The J gene is TRBJ2-7, the V gene TRBV5-1; D unclear. The germline gives CDR1 SGHRS, CDR2 YFSETQ. CDR3 length equals 14 residues. The germline V and J ends were trimmed by 0 bases and 3 bases, with 10 bases remaining between them. CDR3 nucleotide sequence: TGCGCCAGCAGCTTGGACAGCCAGTACTACGAGCAGTACTTC. Translation gives CASSLDSQYYEQYF.

This chain connects TRBV5-1 to TRBJ1-6; D unclear. The CDR3 covers 18 residues. With 8 bases removed from V and 3 bases from J, the gap between germline ends came to 24 bases. In germline, CDR1 is SGHRS, CDR2 YFSETQ. CDR3 sequence: CARPPSGTAYNYNSPLHF. The CDR3 DNA reads as TGCGCCAGGCCCCCTTCGGGCACAGCGTATAACTATAATTCACCCCTCCACTTT.

This clone was counted only a few times. The V and J genes are TRBV30 and TRBJ2-2; 7 bases align to TRBD1. The V and J ends lost 4 bases and 3 bases, in that order; junction bases with no gene match: 17. Looked up from germline, CDR1 is GTSNPN and CDR2 is SVGIG (reference sequence). This CDR3 spans 18 amino acids. For the CDR3, the DNA is TGTGCCTGGACCACCCCCAGGGACAGCTGGGGCGACACCGGGGAGCTGTTTTTT. Encoded protein: CAWTTPRDSWGDTGELFF.

This sequence joins TRBV6-2 or TRBV6-3 and TRBJ2-1; 9 bases are shared with TRBD2. Germline trimming cut 5 bases from V and 4 bases from J; bases unmatched to any gene: 9. CDR3 length: 16 amino acids. CDR1 and CDR2 from the germline V gene are MNHEY and SVGEGT. CDR3 loop: CASSTSLAGKYNEQFF. The CDR3 coding sequence is TGTGCCAGCAGTACTTCCCTAGCGGGAAAATACAATGAGCAGTTCTTC.

V gene TRBV30 combines with J gene TRBJ2-7; possibly TRBD2 for D (6 bases). V was cut by 2 bases and J by 6 bases, with 17 bases left in between. The CDR3 has 14 residues. Germline CDR1 GTSNPN, CDR2 SVGIG (reference sequence). CDR3 nucleotide sequence: TGTGCCTGGAGTAACCCAAGAGGGGAGGCCGAGCAGTACTTC. The encoded protein is CAWSNPRGEAEQYF.

V gene TRBV4-1 combines with J gene TRBJ1-2, with D tentatively TRBD1 (6 bases). The CDR3 totals 17 residues. Trimming cost V 0 bases and J 2 bases, with 16 bases left between them. Germline values: CDR1 MGHRA, CDR2 YSYEKL. CDR3 DNA sequence: TGCGCCAGCAGCCAAGATTGGGGGGGCCAAAACAACTATGGCTACACCTTC. This sequence encodes CASSQDWGGQNNYGYTF.

The genes are TRBV11-2 and TRBJ2-5, with a tentative D call TRBD2 (5 bases). The germline CDR1 and CDR2 sequences are SGHAT and FQNNGV. This CDR3 comprises 16 residues. The germline V and J ends were trimmed by 1 base and 5 bases, with 17 bases remaining between them. The CDR3: CASSLATIRNGETQYF. CDR3 DNA sequence: TGTGCCAGCAGCTTAGCGACTATCAGAAACGGGGAGACCCAGTACTTC.

The chain has TRBV29-1 and TRBJ1-2; perhaps TRBD1 as D (5 bases). With 7 bases removed from V and 1 base from J, the gap between germline ends came to 13 bases. This CDR3 spans 13 amino acids. Germline CDR1 is SQVTM and CDR2 is ANQGSEA. The CDR3 bases are TGCAGCGCCACACCGGGACTTAACTATGGCTACACCTTC. Translation gives CSATPGLNYGYTF.

This rearrangement joins TRBV27 to TRBJ2-1; D is perhaps TRBD1 (6 bases). From germline, CDR1 is MNHEY and CDR2 SMNVEV (reference sequence). This CDR3 region has 14 residues. V lost 6 bases, J lost 1 base, and 10 bases lay in between. The CDR3 spells CASRGTGSYNEQFF. The CDR3 region has the DNA TGTGCCAGCAGGGGAACAGGGTCCTACAATGAGCAGTTCTTC.

V and J are TRBV11-2 and TRBJ2-5, with D unclear. The CDR3 has 13 residues. Trimming took 0 bases from V and 4 from J, leaving 6 bases between them. Looked up from germline, CDR1 is SGHAT and CDR2 is FQNNGV. This CDR3 is CASSLDGLETQYF. DNA of the CDR3: TGTGCCAGCAGCTTAGATGGGTTAGAGACCCAGTACTTC. Full variable domain (remainder filled in from reference TRBV11-2 and TRBJ2-5): EAGVAQSPRYKIIEKRQSVAFWCNPISGHATLYWYQQILGQGPKLLIQFQNNGVVDDSQLPKDRFSAERLKGVDSTLKIQPAKLEDSAVYLCASSLDGLETQYFGPGTRLLVL.

The rearrangement links TRBV28 to TRBJ1-1; no firm D call. V lost 3 bases, J lost 4 bases, and 18 bases lay in between. Per germline, CDR1 MDHEN and CDR2 SYDVKM. The CDR3 covers 16 residues. CDR3 bases: TGTGCCAGCAGTTTTGGGCCGGGTTCAAGGGCCACTGAAGCTTTCTTT. It encodes CASSFGPGSRATEAFF.

Ten or more counts support this clone. The J gene is TRBJ1-3, the V gene TRBV4-3, with D perhaps TRBD1 (5 bases). Trimming took off 3 bases at V and 5 bases at J, with 20 bases between the two ends. Germline V lookup: CDR1 LGHNA, CDR2 YSLEER. This CDR3 is 17 amino acids long. CDR3 loop: CASSQNIIRVARNTIYF. CDR3 coding DNA: TGCGCCAGCAGCCAGAATATAATCAGGGTTGCGAGAAACACCATATATTTT.

This clone was counted a single time. CDR3 sequence: CASTLQGAYGYTF. The CDR3 coding sequence is TGTGCCAGCACCCTACAGGGAGCCTATGGCTACACCTTC. The chain is built from TRBV28 and TRBJ1-2, with TRBD1 as a possible D gene (6 bases). V was shortened by 7 bases and J by 4 bases, with 13 bases between the two germline ends. Germline V lookup: CDR1 MDHEN, CDR2 SYDVKM. CDR3 length: 13 residues.

This chain's CDR3 is CASSIGRSGELFF. The DNA for the CDR3 is TGTGCCAGTAGTATAGGGAGGTCCGGGGAGCTGTTTTTT. The chain combines TRBV19 with TRBJ2-2; possible D gene TRBD2, 5 bases. The V gene lost 1 base and the J gene lost 6 bases, with 6 bases spanning the gap. Germline loops: CDR1 LNHDA, CDR2 SQIVND (reference sequence). CDR3 size: 13 residues.

This chain connects TRBV19 to TRBJ2-3; unclear D gene. CDR3 size: 15 residues. Trimming pared 4 bases from V and 2 bases from J, leaving 13 bases between. Germline V gene data show CDR1 as LNHDA and CDR2 as SQIVND (reference sequence). CDR3 sequence: CASSKAGGPTDTQYF. For the CDR3, the DNA is TGTGCCAGTAGTAAGGCAGGCGGACCCACAGATACGCAGTATTTT.

This clone was detected a few times. CDR3 residues: CATAGQTNQPQHF. The CDR3 DNA reads as TGTGCCACCGCGGGTCAGACGAATCAGCCCCAGCATTTT. The gene calls are TRBV15 and TRBJ1-5, with D unresolved. Trimming removed 8 bases at V and 4 bases at J, with 12 bases between. Germline assignment: CDR1 LNHNV and CDR2 YYDKDF (reference sequence). CDR3 length equals 13 residues.

This CDR3 is CASSQGATNEKLFF. Written as DNA, the CDR3 is TGTGCCAGCAGTCAGGGTGCAACTAATGAAAAACTGTTTTTT. The chain employs TRBV27 and TRBJ1-4; D may be TRBD1 (5 bases). Between the trimmed V and J ends, which lost 5 bases and 0 bases, there was a span of 7 bases. The germline gives CDR1 MNHEY, CDR2 SMNVEV (reference sequence). This CDR3 comprises 14 residues.

The V gene is TRBV3-1 (or the pseudogene TRBV3-2), the J gene TRBJ2-7, with D unresolved. Per germline, CDR1 LGHDT and CDR2 YNNKEL (reference sequence). Trimming cost V 5 bases and J 0 bases, with 8 bases left between them. This CDR3 is 13 amino acids long. The CDR3 DNA sequence: TGTGCCAGCAGCTCGGACCCCTCCTACGAGCAGTACTTC. Encoded protein: CASSSDPSYEQYF.

The V call is TRBV6-1, the J call TRBJ1-1; D remains ambiguous. V lost 3 bases and J 8 bases, leaving 10 bases between the germline ends. CDR1 is MNHNS, CDR2 SASEGT, per germline. This CDR3 region has 12 residues. CDR3 DNA: TGTGCCAGCAGTGAGAGTACAAACGAAGCTTTCTTT. It translates to CASSESTNEAFF.

The chain recombines TRBV18 with TRBJ1-1; D is uncertain. V was trimmed by 3 bases and J by 1 base, leaving 6 bases between them. The CDR3 covers 13 residues. Germline V CDR1 and CDR2: KGHSH, LQKENI. The CDR3 DNA follows: TGTGCCAGCTCACCTCTACCGAACACTGAAGCTTTCTTT. It encodes CASSPLPNTEAFF.

The rearrangement uses TRBV6-2 or TRBV6-3 and TRBJ1-6; D remains unclear. Germline loops: CDR1 MNHEY, CDR2 SVGEGT. This CDR3 contains 12 residues. V was pared by 6 bases and J by 6 bases, with 6 bases between. DNA of the CDR3: TGTGCCAGCAGCCTAATTAATTCACCCCTCCACTTT. Translating it yields CASSLINSPLHF.

The chain uses TRBV2 and TRBJ2-1; D might be TRBD1 (5 bases). Trimming left V 1 base short and J 4 bases short, with 8 bases between. CDR1 SNHLY and CDR2 FYNNEI come from the germline V gene. The length of the CDR3 is 14 residues. CDR3 sequence (DNA): TGTGCCAGCAGTGAAGTAGGGGCATACAATGAGCAGTTCTTC. This sequence encodes CASSEVGAYNEQFF.

To note about this clone: Additional DNA sequences in this sample encode the identical CDR3. The gene calls are TRBV28 and TRBJ2-7; 9 nucleotides line up with TRBD1. V shed 4 bases and J 4 bases; nucleotides not matched to a gene: 5. Per the germline V gene, CDR1 is MDHEN and CDR2 is SYDVKM. The CDR3 is made up of 14 amino acids. The CDR3 loop reads CASSSPGQGYEQYF. The DNA for the CDR3 is TGTGCCAGCAGTTCACCGGGACAGGGATACGAGCAGTACTTC.

The chain uses TRBV10-3 and TRBJ1-5; D perhaps matches TRBD1 (6 bases). The CDR3 runs 15 residues. CDR1 is ENHRY and CDR2 is SYGVKD in the germline V gene. The V and J ends lost 11 bases and 1 base respectively, with 18 bases between them. DNA of the CDR3: TGTGCCGTCTCAGGGGAAGGGTTGAGCAATCAGCCCCAGCATTTT. This sequence encodes CAVSGEGLSNQPQHF.

Of note for this clone: Just one base apart from a much larger clone, this may be a read error. Other DNA sequences in the sample encode the same CDR3. The chain recombines TRBV7-9 with TRBJ2-7, with TRBD1 matching over 9 bases. V shed 4 bases and J 2 bases; nucleotides not matched to a gene: 3. Germline CDR1 is SEHNR and CDR2 is FQNEAQ (reference sequence). This CDR3 has 14 residues. CDR3 region: CASSSGTGTYEQYF. The CDR3 DNA follows: TGTGCCAGCAGCTCAGGGACAGGGACCTACGAGCAGTACTTC.

The gene calls are TRBV5-1 and TRBJ2-3, with 7 bases identical to TRBD2. The germline V gene encodes CDR1 SGHRS and CDR2 YFSETQ. The junction had 12 bases not matched to a gene; V was cut back by 5 bases and J by 6 bases. This CDR3 region has 15 residues. As DNA, the CDR3 is TGCGCCAGCAGTTCAGGACTAGATTCCCCTGATACGCAGTATTTT. This gives the protein CASSSGLDSPDTQYF.

V is TRBV13 and J is TRBJ2-7, with no clear D. V was clipped by 0 bases and J by 5 bases, with 2 bases between them. Germline V lookup: CDR1 PRHDT, CDR2 FYEKMQ (reference sequence). This CDR3 is 11 amino acids long. Here the CDR3 DNA reads TGTGCCAGCAGCTTAGGAGACGAGCAGTACTTC. As protein: CASSLGDEQYF.

The chain couples TRBV30 to TRBJ2-1; D call uncertain. Between the trimmed V and J ends, which lost 5 bases and 11 bases, there was a span of 13 bases. Germline lookup yields CDR1 GTSNPN and CDR2 SVGIG (reference sequence). The CDR3 totals 11 residues. The CDR3 region has the DNA TGTGCCTGGGGGAACGGGCCCCAGCAGTTCTTC. This codes for CAWGNGPQQFF. The entire variable domain, with the rest obtained from reference TRBV30 and TRBJ2-1, is as follows: SQTIHQWPATLVQPVGSPLSLECTVEGTSNPNLYWYRQAAGRGLQLLFYSVGIGQISSEVPQNLSASRPQDRQFILSSKKLLLSDSGFYLCAWGNGPQQFFGPGTRLTVL.

J is TRBJ2-1 and V is TRBV19; D gene unclear. V lost 4 bases and J 7 bases, leaving 11 bases between the germline ends. Germline CDR1 is LNHDA and CDR2 is SQIVND (reference sequence). This CDR3 has 13 residues. The CDR3 nucleotides are TGTGCCAGTAGTACCTACATTGCAAATGAGCAGTTCTTC. Its protein is CASSTYIANEQFF.

V is TRBV10-1 and J is TRBJ2-3; D may correspond to TRBD1 or TRBD2 (5 bases each). V was trimmed by 5 bases and J by 6 bases, leaving 15 bases between them. CDR1 is WNHNN and CDR2 is SYGVQD in the germline V gene (reference sequence). The CDR3 contains 14 residues. In nucleotides, the CDR3 is TGCGCCAGCAGTACCCTCTCAGGGACGGATACGCAGTATTTT. Protein sequence: CASSTLSGTDTQYF.